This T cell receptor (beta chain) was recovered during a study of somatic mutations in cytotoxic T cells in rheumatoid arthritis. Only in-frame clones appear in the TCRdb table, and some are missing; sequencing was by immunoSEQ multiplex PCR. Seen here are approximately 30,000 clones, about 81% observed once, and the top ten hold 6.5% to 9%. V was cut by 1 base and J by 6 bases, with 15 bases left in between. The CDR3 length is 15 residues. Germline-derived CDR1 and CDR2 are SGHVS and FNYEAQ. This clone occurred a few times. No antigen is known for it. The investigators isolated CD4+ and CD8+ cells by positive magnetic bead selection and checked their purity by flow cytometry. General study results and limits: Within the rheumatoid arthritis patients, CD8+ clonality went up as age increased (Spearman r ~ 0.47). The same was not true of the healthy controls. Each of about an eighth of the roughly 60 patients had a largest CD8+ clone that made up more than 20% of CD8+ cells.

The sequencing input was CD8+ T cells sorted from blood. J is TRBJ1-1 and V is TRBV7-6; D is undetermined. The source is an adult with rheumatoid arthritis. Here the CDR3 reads CASSLESNGLPEAFF. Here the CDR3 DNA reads TGTGCCAGCAGCTTAGAGAGTAATGGCTTACCTGAAGCTTTCTTT.